This T cell receptor beta chain was sequenced for a study of Ad26.COV2.S vaccination and SARS-CoV-2 variants. Germline V gene sequence: CDR1 SGHRS, CDR2 YFSETQ. Trimming cost V 1 base and J 4 bases; bases outside gene matches: 2. The CDR3 extends over 14 amino acids. The sample's treatment: 19 received Ad26.COV2.S at low or high dose, single or two shots; several received placebo; per-sample allocation not given. The study sampled participants on day 63 after the first vaccine or placebo injection. TCRdb's table, derived via immunoSEQ multiplex PCR, lists solely in-frame clones and lacks some. Among around 350,000 clones listed, about 85% were seen once.

The V gene is TRBV5-1, the J gene TRBJ1-3, with 7 bases identical to TRBD1. The sequences come from peripheral blood, collected in a trial of Ad26.COV2.S vaccine versus placebo. This TCR was recovered from a person aged 18-65 years who received the Ad26.COV2.S COVID-19 vaccine or a placebo. CDR3 DNA: TGCGCCAGCAGCTTGCAGGGGGTCGGAAACACCATATATTTT. Its protein is CASSLQGVGNTIYF.